This TCR beta chain is from a study of T-cell reconstitution after alpha-beta-depleted transplantation in children. Regarding the study as a whole: Expanded graft clones numbering several hundred reportedly gave rise to alpha-beta T cells about two months after transplant.

This clonotype was detected ten times or more. The antigen is unknown. Molecular barcoding with unique molecular identifiers was used for the TCRbeta library. MiXCR was run by TCRdb on the PCR reads, yielding one entry per CDR3 protein. The sample lists around 240,000 distinct CDR3 sequences; approximately 8.9% were seen once. Germline trimming cut 0 bases from V and 0 bases from J; bases unmatched to any gene: 9. The CDR3 extends over 19 amino acids. CDR1 is MGHRA and CDR2 is YSYEKL in the germline V gene. Here the sequenced sample was PBMCs, mostly from graft donor cells, taken 180 days after TCRalphabeta/CD19-depleted stem cell transplant. The receptor was derived from a male patient aged 10 to 17 who had a stem cell transplant for acute lymphoblastic leukemia, so the T cells may come from the graft donor. This chain joins TRBV4-1 and TRBJ2-2, with TRBD2 matching 8 bases. The CDR3 region has the DNA TGCGCCAGCAGCCAAGATCGGGGGGGGTACGCCGCGAACACCGGGGAGCTGTTTTTT. Protein sequence: CASSQDRGGYAANTGELFF.